This TCR beta chain stems from a study of cytomegalovirus exposure and HLA in healthy donors. A multiplex PCR was run with 60 Vbeta primers and 13 Jbeta primers. The data were produced by immunoSEQ multiplex PCR, yet TCRdb's version contains in-frame clones alone and is incomplete. Of roughly 200,000 clones detected, approximately 90% appear once; the ten largest clones hold approximately 1%. Findings and limits, study-wide: When analyzed later, the rates of TCR association showed variation by HLA locus, with DRB1 the most and HLA-C the fewest.

Regarding this clone: As yet, its antigen is unknown.

Healthy donors of bone marrow made up the group. Despite likely unrecorded immune exposures, the donors were nominally healthy at the time of sampling. This CDR3 has 14 amino acids. The V and J ends lost 7 bases and 4 bases respectively, with 14 bases between them. The germline CDR1 and CDR2 sequences are SGHRS and YFSETQ. The sequenced material came from PBMCs. The chain joins TRBV5-1 to TRBJ1-4; D ambiguous. This clonotype was sampled from a woman aged 18-35 years in good health and CMV-seronegative. This CDR3 is CASRAPVGNEKLFF. CDR3 coding DNA: TGCGCCAGCCGAGCCCCGGTTGGTAATGAAAAACTGTTTTTT.